This TCR beta chain was sequenced during a study of CD8+CD57+ T cells in acquired aplastic anemia. Profiles of TCR beta VDJ and CDR3 were generated from a genomic DNA template. One entry per CDR3 protein, called by TCRdb with MiXCR from the reads. Among about 160,000 distinct CDR3 sequences listed, roughly 48% were seen once. Patients sequenced had flow cytometry evidence of CD8+CD57+ cell expansion. The enrolled patients all had severe acquired aplastic anemia. V was clipped by 4 bases and J by 9 bases, with 9 bases between them. The CDR3 covers 12 residues. The germline V gene encodes CDR1 KGHDR and CDR2 SFDVKD.

Sequencing was done on a sample of sorted CD4+, CD8+, or CD8+CD57+ T cells (not recorded which) from PBMCs. The gene calls are TRBV24-1 and TRBJ1-5; D remains unclear. The source of this sequence is a human donor with aplastic anemia. The CDR3 here is CATSDFGGPQHF. The CDR3 DNA is TGTGCCACCAGTGACTTTGGTGGGCCCCAGCATTTT.